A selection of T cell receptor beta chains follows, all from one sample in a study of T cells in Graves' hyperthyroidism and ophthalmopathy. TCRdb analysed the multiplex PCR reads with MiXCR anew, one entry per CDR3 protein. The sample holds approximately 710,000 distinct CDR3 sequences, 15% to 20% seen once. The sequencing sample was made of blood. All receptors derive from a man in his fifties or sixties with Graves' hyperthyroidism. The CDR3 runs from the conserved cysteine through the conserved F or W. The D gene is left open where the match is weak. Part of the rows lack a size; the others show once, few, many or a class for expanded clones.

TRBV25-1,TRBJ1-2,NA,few,CASSASRTDFYGYTF,TGTGCCAGCAGTGCATCCCGGACAGATTTTTATGGCTACACCTTC
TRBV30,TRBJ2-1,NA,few,CAWSPTDLKQFF,TGTGCCTGGAGTCCCACAGACTTGAAGCAGTTCTTC
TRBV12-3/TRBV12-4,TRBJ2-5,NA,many,CASLSVQETQYF,TGTGCCAGCCTTAGTGTCCAAGAGACCCAGTACTTC
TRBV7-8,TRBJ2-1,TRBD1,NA,CASSPGTGNPVNEQFF,TGTGCCAGCAGCCCAGGGACAGGGAACCCTGTAAATGAGCAGTTCTTC
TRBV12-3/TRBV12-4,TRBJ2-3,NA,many,CASSPRQASTDTQYF,TGTGCCAGCAGTCCGCGACAGGCTAGCACAGATACGCAGTATTTT
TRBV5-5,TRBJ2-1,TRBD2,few,CATVAAGATNEQFF,TGTGCCACCGTTGCAGCGGGAGCAACAAATGAGCAGTTCTTC
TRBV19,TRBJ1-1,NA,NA,CASSIFLGRNTEAFF,TGTGCCAGTAGTATTTTTCTCGGCCGGAACACTGAAGCTTTCTTT
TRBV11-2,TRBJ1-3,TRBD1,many,CASSPDRGNTIYF,TGTGCCAGCAGCCCCGACAGGGGCAACACCATATATTTT
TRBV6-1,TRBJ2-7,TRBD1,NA,CASARQGSHEQYF,TGTGCCAGCGCACGACAGGGTTCGCACGAGCAGTACTTC
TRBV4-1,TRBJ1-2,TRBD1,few,CASSQPPGLQGSHGYTF,TGCGCCAGCAGCCAACCTCCAGGATTACAGGGGTCCCATGGCTACACCTTC
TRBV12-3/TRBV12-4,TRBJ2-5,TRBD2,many,CASSQALAAQETQYF,TGTGCCAGCAGCCAAGCTCTAGCGGCCCAAGAGACCCAGTACTTC
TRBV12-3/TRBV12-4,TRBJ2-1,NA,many,CASTVPSYNEQFF,TGTGCCAGCACCGTACCATCCTACAATGAGCAGTTCTTC
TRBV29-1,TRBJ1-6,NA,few,CGVGGDLNSPLHF,TGCGGTGTCGGCGGTGATCTTAATTCACCCCTCCACTTT
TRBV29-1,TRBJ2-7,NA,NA,CSVEEGGYEQYF,TGCAGCGTTGAGGAGGGGGGCTACGAGCAGTACTTC
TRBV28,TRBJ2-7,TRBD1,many,CASSLPWDRDYEQYF,TGTGCCAGCTCGCTCCCTTGGGACAGGGACTACGAGCAGTACTTC
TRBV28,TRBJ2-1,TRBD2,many,CASSKTSGSHNEQFF,TGTGCCAGCAGCAAGACTAGCGGGAGCCACAATGAGCAGTTCTTC
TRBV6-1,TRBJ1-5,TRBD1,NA,CASRVDRWAPQHF,TGTGCCAGCAGGGTGGACAGGTGGGCGCCCCAGCATTTT
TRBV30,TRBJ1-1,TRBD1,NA,CAWEGQGGTEAFF,TGTGCCTGGGAAGGACAGGGAGGAACTGAAGCTTTCTTT
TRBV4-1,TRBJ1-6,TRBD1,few,CASSPRQGAENSPLHF,TGCGCCAGCAGCCCTCGCCAGGGGGCTGAGAATTCACCCCTCCACTTT
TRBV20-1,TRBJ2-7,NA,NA,CSARAVGSYEQYF,TGCAGTGCTAGGGCGGTCGGCTCCTACGAGCAGTACTTC
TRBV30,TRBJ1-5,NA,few,CAWSRGGDSQPQHF,TGTGCCTGGAGTCGGGGTGGGGATTCTCAGCCCCAGCATTTT
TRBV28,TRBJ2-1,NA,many,CASSFVGSSYNEQFF,TGTGCCAGCAGTTTTGTGGGGAGCTCCTACAATGAGCAGTTCTTC
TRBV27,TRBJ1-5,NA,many,CASSLWADTGQPQHF,TGTGCCAGCAGTTTATGGGCAGATACAGGTCAGCCCCAGCATTTT
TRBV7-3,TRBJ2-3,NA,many,CASSLTGTSTDTQYF,TGTGCCAGCAGCCTGACAGGGACTAGCACAGATACGCAGTATTTT
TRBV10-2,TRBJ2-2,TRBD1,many,CASIGQENTGELFF,TGCGCCAGCATTGGACAGGAGAACACCGGGGAGCTGTTTTTT
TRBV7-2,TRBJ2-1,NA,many,CASSSEQFF,TGTGCCAGCAGCTCAGAGCAGTTCTTC
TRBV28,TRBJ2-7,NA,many,CASITLGGEQYF,TGTGCCAGCATCACCCTGGGGGGCGAGCAGTACTTC
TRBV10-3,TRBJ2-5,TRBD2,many,CAISDPGGRRETQYF,TGTGCCATCAGTGACCCCGGGGGGAGAAGGGAGACCCAGTACTTC
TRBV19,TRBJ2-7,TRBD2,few,CASVASGSSYEQYF,TGTGCCAGCGTAGCTAGCGGGAGCTCCTACGAGCAGTACTTC
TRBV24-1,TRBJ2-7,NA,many,CATQGTVDEQYF,TGTGCCACCCAGGGCACCGTTGATGAGCAGTACTTC
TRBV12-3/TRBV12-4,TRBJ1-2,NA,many,CASTRVDYGYTF,TGTGCCAGCACCAGGGTTGACTATGGCTACACCTTC
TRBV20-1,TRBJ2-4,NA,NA,CSARDNKEGPNIQYF,TGCAGTGCTAGAGATAATAAAGAAGGGCCGAACATTCAGTACTTC
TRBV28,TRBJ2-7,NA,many,CASRAEIEQYF,TGTGCCAGCAGAGCAGAGATTGAGCAGTACTTC
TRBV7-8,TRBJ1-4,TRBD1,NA,CASRADRGKGEKLFF,TGTGCCAGCAGGGCTGACAGGGGAAAAGGGGAAAAACTGTTTTTT
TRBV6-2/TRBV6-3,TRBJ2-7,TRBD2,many,CASSSQREYEQYF,TGTGCCAGCAGTTCCCAGCGGGAATACGAGCAGTACTTC
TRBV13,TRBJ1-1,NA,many,CASKEVNTEAFF,TGTGCCAGCAAGGAAGTGAACACTGAAGCTTTCTTT
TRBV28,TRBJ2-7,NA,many,CASSLGRQASSYEQYF,TGTGCCAGCAGTTTAGGGAGACAGGCCAGCTCCTACGAGCAGTACTTC
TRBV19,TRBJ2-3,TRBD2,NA,CASNIAGLAGRDTQYF,TGTGCCAGTAATATCGCGGGACTAGCGGGACGAGATACGCAGTATTTT